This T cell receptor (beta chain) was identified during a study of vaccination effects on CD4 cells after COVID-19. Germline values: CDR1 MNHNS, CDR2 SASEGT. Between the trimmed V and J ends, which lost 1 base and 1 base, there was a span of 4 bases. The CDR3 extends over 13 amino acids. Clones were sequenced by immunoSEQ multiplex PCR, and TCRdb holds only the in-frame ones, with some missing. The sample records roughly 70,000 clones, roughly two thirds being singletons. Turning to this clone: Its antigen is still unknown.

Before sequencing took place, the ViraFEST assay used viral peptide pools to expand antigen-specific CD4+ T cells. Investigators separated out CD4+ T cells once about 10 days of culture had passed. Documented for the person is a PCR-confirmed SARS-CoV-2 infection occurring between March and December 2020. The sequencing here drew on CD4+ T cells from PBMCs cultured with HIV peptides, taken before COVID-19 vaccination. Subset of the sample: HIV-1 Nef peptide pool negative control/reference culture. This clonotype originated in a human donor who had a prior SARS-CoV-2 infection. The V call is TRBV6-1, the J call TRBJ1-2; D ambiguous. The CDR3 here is CASSEVDNYGYTF. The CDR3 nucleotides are TGTGCCAGCAGTGAAGTGGATAACTATGGCTACACCTTC.